This T cell receptor beta chain was recorded in a study of blood T cell repertoires in COVID-19. Study-level information: Spain, Italy and the United States supplied samples that represented acute and convalescent COVID-19. Nucleic acid was either cDNA or gDNA, and it came from T cells, B-cell-depleted T cells, or PBMCs.

Source study methods: Estimation of nucleated cell counts relied on the amplification of reference gene primers. The assay was immunoSEQ multiplex PCR, and TCRdb's table has in-frame clones only and misses some. V and J calls and clone size come straight from that table; D and trimming were deduced from the DNA. Among about 190,000 clones listed, 80% to 90% were seen once. The germline V gene encodes CDR1 MNHEY and CDR2 SMNVEV (reference sequence). V lost 4 bases, J lost 6 bases, and 8 bases stayed unmatched. This CDR3 is built from 17 residues. Input material: peripheral blood. The sequence was collected from a woman between 65 and 79 years old with active or convalescent COVID-19. This chain uses TRBV27 with TRBJ2-3; 15 nucleotides agree with TRBD2. For the CDR3, the DNA is TGTGCCAGCAGTTCCAGGACTAGCGGGAGGGTTGCCGATACGCAGTATTTT. This codes for CASSSRTSGRVADTQYF.